These 15 T cell receptor beta chains came from one sample sequenced in a study of shared clonotypes between healthy human individuals. Sequencing was performed with immunoSEQ multiplex PCR; in TCRdb, only in-frame clones are kept and a portion is missing. Here the sample spans about 2.3 million clones, 80% to 95% being singletons. The sample consisted of naive CD4+ T cells from PBMCs. Stated subset: CD45RA+ positively selected. Receptors were obtained from a man aged 18 to 30 in good health. Some clones in this sample may be carry-over from other donors' samples.

The V call is TRBV5-1, the J call TRBJ2-7; TRBD1 matches at 9 bases. This CDR3 is built from 16 residues. Losses at the gene ends were 4 bases for V and 1 base for J; bases not matched to a gene: 9. Germline values: CDR1 SGHRS, CDR2 YFSETQ. The CDR3 coding sequence is TGCGCCAGCAGCCAGACGCCGGGACAGGGATCCTACGAGCAGTACTTC. The encoded protein is CASSQTPGQGSYEQYF.

The rearrangement links TRBV28 to TRBJ1-2, with 8 bases fitting TRBD1. CDR1 is MDHEN and CDR2 is SYDVKM in the germline V gene. The CDR3 runs 15 residues. V lost 6 bases, J lost 5 bases, and 11 bases stayed unmatched. The CDR3 sequence: CASSPSPGQEYGYTF. Written as DNA, the CDR3 is TGTGCCAGCAGCCCGTCACCGGGACAGGAATATGGCTACACCTTC.

The chain uses TRBV6-5 and TRBJ2-1, with D possibly being TRBD1 (6 bases). Germline lookup yields CDR1 MNHEY and CDR2 SVGAGI. This CDR3 has 14 residues. The ends were cut back, 3 bases at V and 8 bases at J, with 14 bases in the middle. The CDR3 here is CASSYSGAVDEQFF. As DNA, the CDR3 is TGTGCCAGCAGTTATTCAGGGGCGGTGGATGAGCAGTTCTTC.

The genes are TRBV5-1 and TRBJ2-4; a weak D match, TRBD1 (5 bases). The CDR3 is made up of 16 amino acids. Deletions cut 2 bases from V and 2 bases from J, with 14 bases between. Germline CDR1 and CDR2: SGHRS and YFSETQ. The CDR3 nucleotides read TGCGCCAGCAGCTTAGGATATCAGGGTACCAAAAACATTCAGTACTTC. The encoded protein is CASSLGYQGTKNIQYF.

The J gene is TRBJ2-5, the V gene TRBV6-1; D may be TRBD1 (5 bases). CDR1 and CDR2 (germline): MNHNS, SASEGT. V was clipped by 5 bases and J by 2 bases, with 12 bases between them. This CDR3 contains 14 residues. The CDR3 DNA follows: TGTGCCAGCAGTAGAAGACAGCCTCAAGAGACCCAGTACTTC. Translated, it gives CASSRRQPQETQYF.

The chain combines TRBV5-1 with TRBJ1-1, with a possible D match to TRBD1 (5 bases). Germline CDR1 SGHRS, CDR2 YFSETQ. This CDR3 is 14 amino acids long. Deletions cut 4 bases from V and 5 bases from J, with 15 bases between. CDR3 coding DNA: TGCGCCAGCAGCACGGGACTCACGGGAACTGAAGCTTTCTTT. Residues: CASSTGLTGTEAFF.

The genes are TRBV21-1 and TRBJ2-5. TRBV21-1 represents a pseudogene. The CDR3 spans 14 residues. DNA for the CDR3: TGTGCCAGCAGGCAGGCAGGGGGGGAAGAGACCCAGTACTTC. It yields the protein CASRQAGGEETQYF.

V is TRBV5-4 and J is TRBJ1-2, with TRBD1 matching 9 bases. Unmatched junction bases numbered 8, after V lost 4 bases and J lost 4 bases. CDR3 length equals 15 residues. CDR1 SGHNT and CDR2 YYREEE come from the germline V gene (reference sequence). CDR3: CASSPNGQGTYGYTF. The CDR3 DNA follows: TGTGCCAGCAGCCCCAACGGACAGGGGACCTATGGCTACACCTTC. Full variable domain (rest looked up from reference TRBV5-4 and TRBJ1-2): ETGVTQSPTHLIKTRGQQVTLRCSSQSGHNTVSWYQQALGQGPQFIFQYYREEENGRGNFPPRFSGLQFPNYSSELNVNALELDDSALYLCASSPNGQGTYGYTFGSGTRLTVV.

The gene calls are TRBV18 and TRBJ2-2; D might be TRBD1 (7 bases). This CDR3 is 15 amino acids long. The germline CDR1 and CDR2 sequences are KGHSH and LQKENI. V lost 3 bases and J 6 bases, leaving 14 bases between the germline ends. The CDR3 bases are TGTGCCAGCTCACCGGACAGGCGGGACGCCGGGGAGCTGTTTTTT. Translated: CASSPDRRDAGELFF.

The V gene is TRBV6-5, the J gene TRBJ2-5; 9 bases are a match to TRBD1. This CDR3 is 15 amino acids long. The trim removed 6 bases at V and 2 bases at J, leaving 7 bases unmatched. Germline CDR1 is MNHEY and CDR2 is SVGAGI. CDR3 sequence: CASSPPGTGQETQYF. CDR3 in DNA: TGTGCCAGCAGCCCTCCCGGGACAGGGCAAGAGACCCAGTACTTC.

This chain connects TRBV14 to TRBJ1-2, with unresolved D. The V gene's germline CDR1 is SGHDN and CDR2 FVKESK. The V gene lost 0 bases and the J gene lost 6 bases, with 8 bases spanning the gap. The CDR3 spans 13 residues. CDR3 residues: CASSQDPQNGYTF. CDR3 DNA sequence: TGTGCCAGCAGCCAAGATCCACAGAATGGCTACACCTTC.

For this clone: The same CDR3 also results from other DNA sequences found in this sample. The rearrangement links TRBV5-4 to TRBJ1-3; tentative D call: TRBD1 (5 bases). The V and J ends lost 0 bases and 2 bases respectively, with 9 bases between them. This CDR3 has 15 amino acids. CDR1 is SGHNT and CDR2 is YYREEE in the germline V gene (reference sequence). CDR3: CASSLDGGPGNTIYF. Written as DNA, the CDR3 is TGTGCCAGCAGCTTGGATGGGGGACCTGGAAACACCATATATTTT.

Points on this clone: Distinct nucleotide sequences in the sample also encode this CDR3. This sequence joins TRBV5-1 and TRBJ1-3; D is undetermined. Looked up from germline, CDR1 is SGHRS and CDR2 is YFSETQ. Trimming shortened V by 0 bases and J by 1 base, and 8 bases separated the two germline ends. There are 15 residues in the CDR3. CDR3 in amino acids: CASSLEGTSGNTIYF. CDR3 in DNA: TGCGCCAGCAGCTTGGAAGGTACTTCTGGAAACACCATATATTTT.

CDR3 DNA: TGTGCCAGCAGCCCCAGGGGGCGCGGATTCTATGGCTACACCTTC. It codes for CASSPRGRGFYGYTF. J is TRBJ1-2 and V is TRBV14, with 8 nucleotides matching TRBD1. CDR3 length: 15 residues. V gave up 4 bases and J gave up 4 bases; unmatched junction bases: 8. Germline V lookup: CDR1 SGHDN, CDR2 FVKESK.

The chain couples TRBV18 to TRBJ1-4, with TRBD1 as a possible D gene (5 bases). V was shortened by 6 bases and J by 10 bases, with 12 bases between the two germline ends. The CDR3 is made up of 12 amino acids. Germline lookup yields CDR1 KGHSH and CDR2 LQKENI. CDR3 sequence: CASSGLLRKLFF. The DNA for the CDR3 is TGTGCCAGCTCGGGACTATTAAGAAAACTGTTTTTT.